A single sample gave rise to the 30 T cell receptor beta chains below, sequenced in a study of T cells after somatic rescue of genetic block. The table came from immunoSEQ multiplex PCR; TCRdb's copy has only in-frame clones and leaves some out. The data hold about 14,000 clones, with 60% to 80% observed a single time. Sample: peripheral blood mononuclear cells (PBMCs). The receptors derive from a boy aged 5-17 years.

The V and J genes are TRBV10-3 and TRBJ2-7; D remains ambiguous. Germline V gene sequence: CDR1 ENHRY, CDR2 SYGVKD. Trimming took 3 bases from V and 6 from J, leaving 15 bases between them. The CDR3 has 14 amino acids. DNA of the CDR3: TGTGCCATCAGTGATTTCGGCGTTGAGCTCGAGCAGTACTTC. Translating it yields CAISDFGVELEQYF.

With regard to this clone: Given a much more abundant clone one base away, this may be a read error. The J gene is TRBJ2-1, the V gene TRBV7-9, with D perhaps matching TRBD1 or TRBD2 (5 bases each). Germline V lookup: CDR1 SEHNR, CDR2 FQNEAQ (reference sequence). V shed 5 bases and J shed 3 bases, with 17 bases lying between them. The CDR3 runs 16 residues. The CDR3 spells CASSARDGENYNEQFF. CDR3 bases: TGTGCCAGCAGCGCCAGGGACGGGGAAAACTACAATGAGCAGTTCTTC. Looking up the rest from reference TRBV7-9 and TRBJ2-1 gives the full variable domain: DTGVSQNPRHKITKRGQNVTFRCDPISEHNRLYWYRQTLGQGPEFLTYFQNEAQLEKSRLLSDRFSAERPKGSFSTLEIQRTEQGDSAMYLCASSARDGENYNEQFFGPGTRLTVL.

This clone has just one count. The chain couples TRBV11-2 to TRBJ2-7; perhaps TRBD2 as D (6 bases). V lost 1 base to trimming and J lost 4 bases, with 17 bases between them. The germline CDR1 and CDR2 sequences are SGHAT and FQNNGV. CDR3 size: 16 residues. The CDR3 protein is CASSLGGRRTFYEQYF. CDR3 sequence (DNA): TGTGCCAGCAGCTTAGGTGGGAGGCGGACCTTTTACGAGCAGTACTTC.

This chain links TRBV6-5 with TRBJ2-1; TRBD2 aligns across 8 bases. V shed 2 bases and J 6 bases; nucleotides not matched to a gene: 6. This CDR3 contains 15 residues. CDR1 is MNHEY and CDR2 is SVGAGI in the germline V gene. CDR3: CASSYRTSLANEQFF. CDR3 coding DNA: TGTGCCAGCAGTTACCGGACTAGCCTGGCCAATGAGCAGTTCTTC.

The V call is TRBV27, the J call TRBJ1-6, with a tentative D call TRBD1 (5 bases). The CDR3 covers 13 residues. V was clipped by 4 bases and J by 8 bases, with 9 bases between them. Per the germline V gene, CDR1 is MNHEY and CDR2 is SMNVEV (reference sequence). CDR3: CASSWDGDSPLHF. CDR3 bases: TGTGCCAGCAGTTGGGACGGGGATTCACCCCTCCACTTT.

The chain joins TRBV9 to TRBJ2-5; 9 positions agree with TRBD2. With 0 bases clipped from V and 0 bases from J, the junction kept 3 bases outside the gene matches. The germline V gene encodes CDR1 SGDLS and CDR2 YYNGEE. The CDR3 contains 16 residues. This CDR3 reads CASSVGASGDQETQYF. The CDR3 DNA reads TGTGCCAGCAGCGTAGGGGCTAGCGGGGACCAAGAGACCCAGTACTTC.

This CDR3 reads CASSRGPHTNNEQFF. The CDR3 bases are TGTGCCAGCAGCCGCGGACCTCATACCAACAATGAGCAGTTCTTC. The chain employs TRBV7-9 and TRBJ2-1; D remains ambiguous. CDR3 length: 15 amino acids. Germline-derived CDR1 and CDR2 are SEHNR and FQNEAQ (reference sequence). Trimming left V 5 bases short and J 5 bases short, with 16 bases between.

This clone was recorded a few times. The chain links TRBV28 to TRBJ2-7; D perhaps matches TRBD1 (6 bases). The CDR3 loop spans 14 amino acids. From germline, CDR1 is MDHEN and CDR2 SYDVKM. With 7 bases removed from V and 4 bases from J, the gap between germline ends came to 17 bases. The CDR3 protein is CASTSLDRPYEQYF. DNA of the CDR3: TGTGCCAGCACATCTCTAGACAGGCCGTACGAGCAGTACTTC.

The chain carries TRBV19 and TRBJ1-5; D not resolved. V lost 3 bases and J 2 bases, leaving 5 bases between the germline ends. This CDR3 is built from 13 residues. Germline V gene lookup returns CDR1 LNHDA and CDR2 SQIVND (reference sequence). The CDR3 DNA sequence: TGTGCCAGTAGTATTAATGGCAATCAGCCCCAGCATTTT. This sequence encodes CASSINGNQPQHF.

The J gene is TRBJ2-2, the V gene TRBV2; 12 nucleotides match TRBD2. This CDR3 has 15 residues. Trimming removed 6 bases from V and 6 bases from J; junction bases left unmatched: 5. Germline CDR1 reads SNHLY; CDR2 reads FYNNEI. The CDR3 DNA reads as TGTGCCAGCAGCCGTTCTAGCGGGGGGGCCGGGGAGCTGTTTTTT. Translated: CASSRSSGGAGELFF.

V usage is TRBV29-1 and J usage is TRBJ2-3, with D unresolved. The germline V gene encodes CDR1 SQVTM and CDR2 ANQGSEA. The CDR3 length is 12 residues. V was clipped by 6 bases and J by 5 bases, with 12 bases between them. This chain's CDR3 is CSVDSPRDTQYF. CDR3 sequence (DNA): TGCAGCGTCGACTCCCCAAGAGATACGCAGTATTTT.

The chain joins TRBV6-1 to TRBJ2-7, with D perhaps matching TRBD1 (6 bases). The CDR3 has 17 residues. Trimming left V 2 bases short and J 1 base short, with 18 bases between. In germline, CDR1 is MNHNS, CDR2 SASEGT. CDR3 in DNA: TGTGCCAGCAGTGAAACCCGGCAGGGGCCTATTTCCTACGAGCAGTACTTC. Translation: CASSETRQGPISYEQYF.

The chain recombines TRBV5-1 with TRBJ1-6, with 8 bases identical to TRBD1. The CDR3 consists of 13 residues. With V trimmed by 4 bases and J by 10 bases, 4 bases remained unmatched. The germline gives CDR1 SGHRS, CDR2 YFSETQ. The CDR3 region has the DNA TGCGCCAGCAGCGCCCCAGGGGGCTCACCCCTCCACTTT. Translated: CASSAPGGSPLHF.

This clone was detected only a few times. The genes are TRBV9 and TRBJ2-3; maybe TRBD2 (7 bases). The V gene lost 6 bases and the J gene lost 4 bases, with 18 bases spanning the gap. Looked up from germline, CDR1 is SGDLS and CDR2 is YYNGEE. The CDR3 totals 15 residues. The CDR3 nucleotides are TGTGCCAGCAACCAGAGGGGGGGCCCTTCAGATACGCAGTATTTT. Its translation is CASNQRGGPSDTQYF.

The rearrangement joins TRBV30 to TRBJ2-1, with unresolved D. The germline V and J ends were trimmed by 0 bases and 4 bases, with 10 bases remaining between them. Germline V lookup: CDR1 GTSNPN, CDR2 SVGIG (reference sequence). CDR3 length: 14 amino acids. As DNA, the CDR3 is TGTGCCTGGAGTGTACGGCGTCTTTACAATGAGCAGTTCTTC. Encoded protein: CAWSVRRLYNEQFF.

Here the CDR3 reads CSVAGYTF. DNA of the CDR3: TGCAGCGTTGCTGGCTACACCTTC. The V gene is TRBV29-1, the J gene TRBJ1-2; no clear D. V dropped 4 bases and J dropped 7 bases, with 1 base sitting between them. The CDR3 is 8 residues long. Per the germline V gene, CDR1 is SQVTM and CDR2 is ANQGSEA.

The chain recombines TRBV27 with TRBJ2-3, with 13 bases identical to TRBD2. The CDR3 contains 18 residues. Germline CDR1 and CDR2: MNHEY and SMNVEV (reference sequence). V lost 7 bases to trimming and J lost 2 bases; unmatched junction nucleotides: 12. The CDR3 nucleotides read TGTGCCAGCACTAGGGGACTAGCGGGGCCCATCAACACAGATACGCAGTATTTT. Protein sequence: CASTRGLAGPINTDTQYF.

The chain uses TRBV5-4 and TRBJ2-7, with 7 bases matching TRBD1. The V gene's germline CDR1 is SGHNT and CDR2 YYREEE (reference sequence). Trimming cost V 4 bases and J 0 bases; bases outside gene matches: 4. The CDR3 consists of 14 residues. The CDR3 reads CASSPGTVSYEQYF. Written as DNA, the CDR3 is TGTGCCAGCAGCCCCGGGACAGTCTCCTACGAGCAGTACTTC.

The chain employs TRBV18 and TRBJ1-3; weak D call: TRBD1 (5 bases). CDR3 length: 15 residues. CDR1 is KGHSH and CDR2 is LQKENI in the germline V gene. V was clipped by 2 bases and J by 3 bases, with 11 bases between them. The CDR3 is CASSPRQGVGNTIYF. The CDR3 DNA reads TGTGCCAGCTCACCAAGGCAGGGTGTTGGAAACACCATATATTTT.

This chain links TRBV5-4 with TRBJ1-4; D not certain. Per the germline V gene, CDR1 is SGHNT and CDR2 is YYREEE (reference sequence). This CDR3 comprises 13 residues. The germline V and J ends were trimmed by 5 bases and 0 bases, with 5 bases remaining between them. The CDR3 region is CASRDATNEKLFF. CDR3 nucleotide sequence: TGTGCCAGCAGGGACGCAACTAATGAAAAACTGTTTTTT.

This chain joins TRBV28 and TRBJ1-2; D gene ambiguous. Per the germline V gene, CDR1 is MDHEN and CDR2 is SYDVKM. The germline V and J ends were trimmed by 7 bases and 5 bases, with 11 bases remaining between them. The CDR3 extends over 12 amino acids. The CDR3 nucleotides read TGTGCCAGCAAGGCCAGTATTTATGGCTACACCTTC. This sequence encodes CASKASIYGYTF.

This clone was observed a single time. The CDR3 reads CASSELAGAPYGYTF. DNA of the CDR3: TGTGCCAGCAGTGAATTGGCAGGGGCTCCCTATGGCTACACCTTC. The rearrangement joins TRBV25-1 to TRBJ1-2; perhaps TRBD1 as D (6 bases). Trimming took 1 base from V and 4 from J, leaving 13 bases between them. The CDR3 has 15 amino acids. Germline lookup yields CDR1 MGHDK and CDR2 SYGVNS.

The CDR3 sequence is CASSGREGGYTF. Written as DNA, the CDR3 is TGTGCCAGCAGCGGAAGGGAGGGGGGCTACACCTTC. This sequence joins TRBV7-2 and TRBJ1-2; D might be TRBD1 (5 bases). This CDR3 is 12 amino acids long. Germline loops: CDR1 SGHTA, CDR2 FQGNSA. Trimming left V 5 bases short and J 8 bases short, with 12 bases between.

DNA for the CDR3: TGTGCCAGCTCACCAGTGACAGCATTCACTGAAGCTTTCTTT. It encodes CASSPVTAFTEAFF. The chain carries TRBV18 and TRBJ1-1; a possible D gene is TRBD1 (5 bases). Trimming cost V 2 bases and J 4 bases, with 11 bases left between them. This CDR3 region has 14 residues. The germline V gene encodes CDR1 KGHSH and CDR2 LQKENI.

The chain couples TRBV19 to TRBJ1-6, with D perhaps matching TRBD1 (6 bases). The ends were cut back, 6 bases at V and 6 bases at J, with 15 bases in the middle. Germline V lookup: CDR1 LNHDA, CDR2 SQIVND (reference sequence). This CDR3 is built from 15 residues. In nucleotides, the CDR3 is TGTGCCAGTAGGGAGGAACAGGGAAGTAATTCACCCCTCCACTTT. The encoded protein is CASREEQGSNSPLHF. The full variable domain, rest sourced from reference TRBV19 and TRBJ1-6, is DGGITQSPKYLFRKEGQNVTLSCEQNLNHDAMYWYRQDPGQGLRLIYYSQIVNDFQKGDIAEGYSVSREKKESFPLTVTSAQKNPTAFYLCASREEQGSNSPLHFGNGTRLTVT.

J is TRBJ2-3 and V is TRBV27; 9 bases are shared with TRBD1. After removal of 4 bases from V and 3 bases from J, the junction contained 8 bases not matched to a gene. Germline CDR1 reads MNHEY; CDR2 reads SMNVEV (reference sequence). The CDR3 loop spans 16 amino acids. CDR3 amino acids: CASSWGDRAHTDTQYF. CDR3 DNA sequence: TGTGCCAGCAGTTGGGGGGACAGGGCCCATACAGATACGCAGTATTTT.

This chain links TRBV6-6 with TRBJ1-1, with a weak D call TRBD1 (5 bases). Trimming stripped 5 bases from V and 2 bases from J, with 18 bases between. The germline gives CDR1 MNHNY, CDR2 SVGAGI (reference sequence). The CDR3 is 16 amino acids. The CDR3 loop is CASSGAGFPPNTEAFF. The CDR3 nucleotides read TGTGCCAGCAGTGGGGCGGGGTTTCCACCAAACACTGAAGCTTTCTTT.

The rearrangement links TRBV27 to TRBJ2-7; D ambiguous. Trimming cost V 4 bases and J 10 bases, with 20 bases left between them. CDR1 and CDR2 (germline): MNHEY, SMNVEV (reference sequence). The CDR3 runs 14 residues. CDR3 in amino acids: CASSWTGLTSKQYF. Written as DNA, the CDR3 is TGTGCCAGCAGTTGGACCGGTCTAACGAGCAAACAGTACTTC.

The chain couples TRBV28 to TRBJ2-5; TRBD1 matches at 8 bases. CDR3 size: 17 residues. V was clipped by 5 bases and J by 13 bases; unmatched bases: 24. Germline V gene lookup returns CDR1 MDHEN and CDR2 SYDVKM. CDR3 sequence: CASSPLTLRDRLPGGYF. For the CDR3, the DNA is TGTGCCAGCAGTCCTCTAACCCTCCGGGACAGGCTACCCGGGGGGTACTTC.

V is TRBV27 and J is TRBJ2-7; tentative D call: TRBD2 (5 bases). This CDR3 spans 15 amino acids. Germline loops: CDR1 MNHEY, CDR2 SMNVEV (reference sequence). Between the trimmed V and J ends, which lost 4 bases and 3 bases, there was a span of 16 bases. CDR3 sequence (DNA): TGTGCCAGCAGTTCTTTAGCCGTAGGACTCTACGAGCAGTACTTC. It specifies CASSSLAVGLYEQYF.